These 20 T cell receptor beta chains were sequenced from one sample in a study of T-cell memory formation after mild COVID-19. TCRdb reprocessed the 5' RACE reads with MiXCR, giving one entry per CDR3 protein. The table lists hundreds of thousands of distinct CDR3 sequences, 28% of them singletons. Source material: PBMCs or a T cell subset sorted from them (not recorded which). These receptor sequences come from an adult woman who had mild COVID-19 (a few samples of this study predate the infection). Cell type and time point are not known.

This clonotype was seen more than once but under ten times. V and J are TRBV7-8 and TRBJ2-3; D gene ambiguous. V was cut by 2 bases and J by 5 bases, with 11 bases left in between. Germline CDR1 SGHVS, CDR2 FQNEAQ. The CDR3 loop spans 14 amino acids. As DNA, the CDR3 is TGTGCCAGCAGCTTACCCCCCGGCGGAGATACGCAGTATTTT. Its translation is CASSLPPGGDTQYF. Looking up the rest from reference TRBV7-8 and TRBJ2-3 gives the full variable domain: GAGVSQSPRYKVAKRGQDVALRCDPISGHVSLFWYQQALGQGPEFLTYFQNEAQLDKSGLPSDRFFAERPEGSVSTLKIQRTQQEDSAVYLCASSLPPGGDTQYFGPGTRLTVL.

This clonotype was detected only a few times. The chain uses TRBV24-1 and TRBJ2-1, with TRBD2 matching 7 bases. With 2 bases clipped from V and 3 bases from J, the junction kept 15 bases outside the gene matches. This CDR3 has 19 amino acids. Germline lookup yields CDR1 KGHDR and CDR2 SFDVKD. CDR3 protein: CATSDSLGGGRLFYNEQFF. As DNA, the CDR3 is TGTGCCACCAGTGATTCACTTGGGGGAGGGCGCCTGTTCTACAATGAGCAGTTCTTC.

This sequence joins TRBV14 and TRBJ2-7; D not resolved. Looked up from germline, CDR1 is SGHDN and CDR2 is FVKESK. There are 19 residues in the CDR3. Between the trimmed V and J ends, which lost 0 bases and 1 base, there was a span of 22 bases. The CDR3 nucleotides read TGTGCCAGCAGCCAAGATAGAAGGCCCGCCGAGCCGACATCCTACGAGCAGTACTTC. This encodes CASSQDRRPAEPTSYEQYF. The whole variable domain, remainder taken from reference TRBV14 and TRBJ2-7, is EAGVTQFPSHSVIEKGQTVTLRCDPISGHDNLYWYRRVMGKEIKFLLHFVKESKQDESGMPNNRFLAERTGGTYSTLKVQPAELEDSGVYFCASSQDRRPAEPTSYEQYFGPGTRLTVT.

The CDR3 spells CASSSGGYSNQPQHF. For the CDR3, the DNA is TGTGCCAGCAGTTCAGGGGGTTATAGCAATCAGCCCCAGCATTTT. The chain recombines TRBV12-3 or TRBV12-4 with TRBJ1-5; 7 bases are shared with TRBD1. CDR3 length: 15 amino acids. Trimming at V came to 4 bases and at J to 0 bases, leaving 3 bases not matched to a gene.

The rearrangement joins TRBV5-5 to TRBJ1-4, with a possible D match to TRBD1 (5 bases). The CDR3 consists of 16 residues. Germline CDR1 and CDR2: SGHKS and YYEKEE (reference sequence). The V end was cut by 1 base, the J end by 8 bases, with 18 bases between. CDR3 in amino acids: CASSLRQSKREEKLFF. The CDR3 nucleotides are TGTGCCAGCAGCTTGCGACAGTCCAAGCGGGAGGAAAAACTGTTTTTT.

The chain uses TRBV6-5 and TRBJ1-2; the D is unclear. V lost 3 bases and J 0 bases, leaving 5 bases between the germline ends. This CDR3 contains 13 residues. CDR1 is MNHEY and CDR2 is SVGAGI in the germline V gene. Here the CDR3 reads CASSYGPNYGYTF. The CDR3 DNA is TGTGCCAGCAGTTATGGGCCTAACTATGGCTACACCTTC.

The chain carries TRBV5-1 and TRBJ2-3, with D possibly being TRBD2 (5 bases). CDR1 is SGHRS, CDR2 YFSETQ, per germline. CDR3 length: 15 residues. Trimming left V 2 bases short and J 0 bases short, with 10 bases between. CDR3 in amino acids: CASSFSWTSTDTQYF. CDR3 DNA sequence: TGCGCCAGCAGCTTCAGTTGGACTAGCACAGATACGCAGTATTTT.

The chain couples TRBV28 to TRBJ2-1; the match to TRBD2 covers 11 bases. The CDR3 is 15 residues long. V lost 5 bases, J lost 9 bases, and 9 bases stayed unmatched. CDR1 is MDHEN, CDR2 SYDVKM, per germline. CDR3 DNA: TGTGCCAGCAGTACACCGGGACTAGCGGTAACTGAGCAGTTCTTC. This encodes CASSTPGLAVTEQFF.

This clonotype was observed a handful of times. This chain connects TRBV24-1 to TRBJ2-3, with no clear D. CDR3 length equals 16 residues. V was shortened by 3 bases and J by 4 bases, with 16 bases between the two germline ends. CDR1 is KGHDR and CDR2 is SFDVKD in the germline V gene. This chain's CDR3 is CATSDLGPKGADTQYF. CDR3 sequence (DNA): TGTGCCACCAGTGATCTGGGTCCAAAGGGCGCAGATACGCAGTATTTT.

The V gene is TRBV6-2 or TRBV6-3, the J gene TRBJ2-1; 9 bases are a match to TRBD2. Germline CDR1 reads MNHEY; CDR2 reads SVGEGT. The CDR3 totals 16 residues. With V trimmed by 5 bases and J by 9 bases, 14 bases remained unmatched. The CDR3 sequence is CASSPRSAGGPGEQFF. CDR3 DNA: TGTGCCAGCAGTCCCCGGAGTGCGGGGGGGCCCGGTGAGCAGTTCTTC.

There are a few counts of this clonotype. The J gene is TRBJ2-3, the V gene TRBV7-2; TRBD2 matches 8 bases. CDR3 length: 16 amino acids. The V segment lost 5 bases and the J segment 4 bases; nucleotides outside the gene matches: 11. The germline gives CDR1 SGHTA, CDR2 FQGNSA. The CDR3 coding sequence is TGTGCCAGCAGCCTCACCGGGGGGGAGGCGGCAGATACGCAGTATTTT. Protein sequence: CASSLTGGEAADTQYF.

This clonotype was seen only a few times. CDR3 region: CASSSDTTSSTDTQYF. The CDR3 nucleotides read TGTGCCAGCAGCTCCGACACGACCTCTAGCACAGATACGCAGTATTTT. The chain is built from TRBV7-2 and TRBJ2-3, with D hard to call. The CDR3 consists of 16 residues. Germline V gene lookup returns CDR1 SGHTA and CDR2 FQGNSA. V was shortened by 4 bases and J by 0 bases, with 14 bases between the two germline ends.

Only a few counts were recorded for this clonotype. V is TRBV12-3 or TRBV12-4 and J is TRBJ1-1; weak D call: TRBD1 (6 bases). The V end was cut by 6 bases, the J end by 2 bases, with 16 bases between. The length of the CDR3 is 15 residues. CDR3 region: CASRLLQGSNTEAFF. The DNA for the CDR3 is TGTGCCAGCAGATTGCTACAGGGTAGTAACACTGAAGCTTTCTTT.

This clonotype was recorded many times. The chain recombines TRBV5-1 with TRBJ2-2; TRBD1 might be the D (6 bases). This CDR3 contains 15 residues. Per the germline V gene, CDR1 is SGHRS and CDR2 is YFSETQ. The germline V and J ends were trimmed by 6 bases and 0 bases, with 12 bases remaining between them. CDR3 nucleotide sequence: TGCGCCAGCAAGGACAGTCTCGCGAACACCGGGGAGCTGTTTTTT. Amino acids: CASKDSLANTGELFF.

The chain combines TRBV20-1 with TRBJ2-7; D is possibly TRBD1 (5 bases). The CDR3 extends over 10 amino acids. Germline-derived CDR1 and CDR2 are DFQATT and SNEGSKA (reference sequence). V lost 6 bases to trimming and J lost 4 bases, with 7 bases between them. The CDR3 DNA follows: TGCAGTGCCTCAGGGTACGAGCAGTACTTC. It yields the protein CSASGYEQYF.

The chain uses TRBV2 and TRBJ1-1, with a tentative D call TRBD1 (5 bases). This CDR3 has 14 amino acids. CDR1 and CDR2 (germline): SNHLY, FYNNEI. V lost 7 bases and J 0 bases, leaving 12 bases between the germline ends. CDR3 sequence reads: CASNAQGVNTEAFF. Here the CDR3 DNA reads TGTGCCAGCAACGCCCAGGGAGTGAACACTGAAGCTTTCTTT.

This rearrangement joins TRBV12-3 or TRBV12-4 to TRBJ1-1; 8 bases align to TRBD1. CDR3 size: 16 residues. V gave up 2 bases and J gave up 4 bases; unmatched junction bases: 9. As DNA, the CDR3 is TGTGCCAGCAGTTTAAGACCACAGGGGGGAGGCACTGAAGCTTTCTTT. This sequence encodes CASSLRPQGGGTEAFF.

This rearrangement joins TRBV6-5 to TRBJ1-3; perhaps TRBD1 as D (6 bases). The CDR3 totals 15 residues. Germline CDR1 MNHEY, CDR2 SVGAGI. Trimming removed 10 bases at V and 1 base at J, with 17 bases between. CDR3 sequence reads: CATQPRGASGNTIYF. Written as DNA, the CDR3 is TGTGCCACACAACCCAGGGGCGCGTCTGGAAACACCATATATTTT.

J is TRBJ2-3 and V is TRBV27, with D possibly matching TRBD2 (5 bases). Germline V gives CDR1 MNHEY, CDR2 SMNVEV (reference sequence). The CDR3 is 13 residues long. Trimming cost V 8 bases and J 7 bases, with 16 bases left between them. CDR3 loop: CASGSTQRNTQYF. The DNA of the CDR3 is TGTGCCAGCGGGTCGACACAGCGGAATACGCAGTATTTT.

This chain joins TRBV2 and TRBJ2-1; 8 bases match TRBD1. Germline V CDR1 and CDR2: SNHLY, FYNNEI. The CDR3 runs to 15 residues. V lost 6 bases to trimming and J lost 6 bases; unmatched junction nucleotides: 10. As DNA, the CDR3 is TGTGCCAGCAGCAAAACGCAGGGGGCGGGCAATGAGCAGTTCTTC. This sequence encodes CASSKTQGAGNEQFF.